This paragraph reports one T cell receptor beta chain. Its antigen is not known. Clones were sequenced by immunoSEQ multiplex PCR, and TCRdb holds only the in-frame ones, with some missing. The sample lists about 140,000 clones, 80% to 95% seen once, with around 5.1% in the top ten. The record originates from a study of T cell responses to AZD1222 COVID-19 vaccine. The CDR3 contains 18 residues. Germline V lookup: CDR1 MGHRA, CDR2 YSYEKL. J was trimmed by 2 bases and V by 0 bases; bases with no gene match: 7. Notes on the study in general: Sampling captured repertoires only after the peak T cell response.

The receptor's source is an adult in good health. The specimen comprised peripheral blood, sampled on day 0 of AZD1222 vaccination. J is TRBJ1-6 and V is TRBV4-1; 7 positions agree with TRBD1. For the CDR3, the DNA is TGCGCCAGCAGCCAAGATGGCAGGGGGAGAACCTATAATTCACCCCTCCACTTT. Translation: CASSQDGRGRTYNSPLHF.